The rows below give T cell receptor beta chains drawn from one sample of a study of tumor and adjacent non-tumor tissue in lung cancer. TCRdb passed the multiplex PCR reads through MiXCR, listing each CDR3 protein once. Seen here are about 93,000 distinct CDR3 sequences, approximately 70% observed once, and the top ten hold approximately 20%. The sequenced material came from lung tumor tissue. The source of these receptors is a man aged 60 to 69 with non-small cell lung cancer. Each CDR3 is given with its conserved first and last residue. A D gene is named only where the DNA matches it firmly. Expanded clones are given a class, and other clones once, few, many or no size at all.

CDR3 protein	CDR3 DNA	clone size	J gene	D gene	V gene
CTSSLSGRRDTTVGLFF	TGTACCAGCAGCTTGAGCGGGAGACGAGACACCACCGTGGGGCTGTTTTTT	-	TRBJ2-2	TRBD2	TRBV11-3
CASSSRQGAQEDIQYF	TGTGCCAGCAGCTCCCGACAGGGGGCGCAAGAGGACATTCAGTACTTC	-	TRBJ2-4	TRBD1	TRBV12-3/TRBV12-4
CATDRDQIYSNQPQHF	TGTGCCACAGACAGGGACCAGATTTATAGCAATCAGCCCCAGCATTTT	-	TRBJ1-5	TRBD1	TRBV19
CASSLESLSNEQFF	TGTGCCAGCAGCTTAGAATCACTATCCAATGAGCAGTTCTTC	-	TRBJ2-1	-	TRBV11-3
CASSLKLAGGGTDMQYF	TGTGCCAGCAGTTTAAAACTGGCGGGGGGTGGCACAGATATGCAGTATTTT	-	TRBJ2-3	TRBD2	TRBV12-3/TRBV12-4
CASQPQRTTDMQYF	TGTGCCAGCCAGCCTCAGAGGACGACAGATATGCAGTATTTT	-	TRBJ2-3	-	TRBV6-5
CASSLSLLSGSHEQYF	TGTGCCAGCAGCTTATCTCTTCTAAGCGGGAGCCACGAGCAGTACTTC	-	TRBJ2-7	TRBD2	TRBV11-1
CASSLGTGAQETQYF	TGTGCCAGCAGTTTGGGCACAGGGGCCCAAGAGACCCAGTACTTC	many	TRBJ2-5	TRBD1	TRBV12-3/TRBV12-4
CAGGHDRVQGTEAFF	TGTGCCGGCGGGCACGACAGGGTCCAGGGAACTGAAGCTTTCTTT	-	TRBJ1-1	TRBD1	TRBV12-3/TRBV12-4
CFSSSNLNNEQFF	TGTTTCAGCAGCTCTAACTTAAACAATGAGCAGTTCTTC	-	TRBJ2-1	-	TRBV14
CTSSQNSCFNQPQHF	TGTACCAGCAGCCAAAACAGTTGCTTCAATCAGCCCCAGCATTTT	-	TRBJ1-5	-	TRBV4-2
CASGPWTSSDTQYF	TGTGCCAGCGGCCCGTGGACTTCCTCAGATACGCAGTATTTT	-	TRBJ2-3	-	TRBV7-9
CASSREEWGGTGVLFF	TGCGCCAGCAGCCGAGAGGAGTGGGGGGGCACAGGGGTGCTGTTTTTT	-	TRBJ2-2	-	TRBV4-1
CSVIGGFRTSGRIKSNEQFF	TGCAGCGTTATAGGAGGGTTTCGGACTAGCGGGAGAATTAAGTCCAATGAGCAGTTCTTC	-	TRBJ2-1	TRBD2	TRBV29-1
CGSNQEFRYTDTQYF	TGCGGCAGCAACCAAGAGTTCCGGTACACAGATACGCAGTATTTT	-	TRBJ2-3	-	TRBV4-1
CSARDWQGTNTEASF	TGCAGTGCTAGGGATTGGCAGGGGACGAACACTGAAGCTTCCTTC	few	TRBJ1-1	-	TRBV20-1
CSAGGLAGGPTDTRYF	TGCAGTGCGGGGGGACTAGCGGGGGGGCCGACAGATACGCGGTATTTT	few	TRBJ2-3	TRBD2	TRBV20-1
CAISHRTPTPTRYF	TGTGCCATCAGCCACCGGACCCCTACGCCTACGCGGTATTTT	-	TRBJ2-3	-	TRBV11-2
CASSRGEGEQYF	TGTGCCAGCTCCCGGGGCGAGGGGGAGCAGTACTTC	many	TRBJ2-7	-	TRBV6-6
CVSSYQGSNQSQHF	TGTGTCAGCAGTTATCAGGGTTCAAATCAGTCCCAGCATTTT	-	TRBJ1-5	-	TRBV6-6
CDTTPREARGQETQYF	TGTGACACCACGCCCAGGGAGGCGAGGGGACAAGAGACCCAGTACTTC	-	TRBJ2-5	-	TRBV10-3
CASSYMVNTEAFF	TGTGCCAGCAGTTACATGGTGAACACTGAAGCTTTCTTT	many	TRBJ1-1	-	TRBV6-5
CASSERGFAYEQYF	TGTGCCAGCAGTGAGCGGGGGTTTGCCTACGAGCAGTACTTC	many	TRBJ2-7	TRBD2	TRBV2
CASSLGDRASEQFF	TGCGCTAGCAGCTTAGGGGACAGGGCTAGTGAGCAGTTCTTC	-	TRBJ2-1	TRBD1	TRBV11-1
CTRSFGGYEQFF	TGTACCCGGAGTTTTGGGGGGTATGAGCAGTTCTTC	-	TRBJ2-1	-	TRBV30
CASRAGHSYEQYF	TGTGCCAGCAGGGCGGGACATTCCTACGAGCAGTACTTC	-	TRBJ2-7	-	TRBV6-1
CALTLPGTDTQYF	TGTGCCTTGACCCTACCGGGGACAGATACGCAGTATTTT	-	TRBJ2-3	-	TRBV30
CASNQDRGGNEQYF	TGCGCCAGCAACCAAGATAGGGGGGGGAACGAGCAATACTTC	-	TRBJ2-7	-	TRBV4-1
CANRPLAADTQYF	TGTGCCAACCGTCCACTAGCGGCAGATACGCAGTATTTT	-	TRBJ2-3	TRBD2	TRBV6-6
CVSSPVFGEHYF	TGTGTCAGCAGCCCCGTTTTCGGCGAGCATTACTTC	-	TRBJ2-7	-	TRBV12-3/TRBV12-4
CASRQPGLAPYNEQLF	TGTGCCAGCAGACAACCGGGACTAGCGCCTTACAATGAGCAGTTGTTC	-	TRBJ2-1	TRBD2	TRBV4-2